This TCR beta chain appears in the sequencing data of a study of blood T cell repertoires in COVID-19. About the research overall: Specimens from acute and convalescent COVID-19 originated in the United States, Italy and Spain. From T cells, B-cell-depleted T cells, or PBMCs came the material, which was cDNA or gDNA.

Between the trimmed V and J ends, which lost 0 bases and 6 bases, there was a span of 6 bases. Germline CDR1 and CDR2: SGHRS and YFSETQ. This CDR3 comprises 13 residues. Methods used by the authors: Amplification from reference gene primers served as the basis for estimated nucleated cell counts. TCRdb's table, derived via immunoSEQ multiplex PCR, lists solely in-frame clones and lacks some. That table is the source of V, J and clone size, and D and trimming were worked out from the DNA. The sample has roughly 280,000 clones; 86% are singletons. The chain recombines TRBV5-1 with TRBJ2-2, with no clear D. Material: peripheral blood. This TCR derives from a man between 40 and 49 years old with active or convalescent COVID-19. The CDR3 reads CASSLVGPGELFF. In DNA form, the CDR3 reads TGCGCCAGCAGCTTGGTTGGGCCCGGGGAGCTGTTTTTT.